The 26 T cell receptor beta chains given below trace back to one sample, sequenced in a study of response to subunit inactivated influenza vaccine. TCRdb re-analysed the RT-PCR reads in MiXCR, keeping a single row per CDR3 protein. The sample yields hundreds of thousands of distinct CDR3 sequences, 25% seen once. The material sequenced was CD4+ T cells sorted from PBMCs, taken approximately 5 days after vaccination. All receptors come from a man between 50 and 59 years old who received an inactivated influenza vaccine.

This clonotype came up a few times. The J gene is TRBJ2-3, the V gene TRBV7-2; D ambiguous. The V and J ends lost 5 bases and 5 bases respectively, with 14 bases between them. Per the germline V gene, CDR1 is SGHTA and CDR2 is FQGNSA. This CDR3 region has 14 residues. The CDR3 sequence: CASSRTGGGDTQYF. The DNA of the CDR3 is TGTGCCAGCAGCAGGACGGGCGGCGGAGATACGCAGTATTTT.

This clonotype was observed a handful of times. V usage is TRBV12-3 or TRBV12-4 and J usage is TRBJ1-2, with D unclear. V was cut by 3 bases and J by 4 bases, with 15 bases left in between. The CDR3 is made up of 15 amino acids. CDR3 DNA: TGTGCCAGCAGTTTTCGAGACACTACGTCCTATGGCTACACCTTC. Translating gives CASSFRDTTSYGYTF.

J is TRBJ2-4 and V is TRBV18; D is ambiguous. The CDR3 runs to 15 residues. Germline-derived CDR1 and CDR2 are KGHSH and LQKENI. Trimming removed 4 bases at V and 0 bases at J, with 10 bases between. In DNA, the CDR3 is TGTGCCAGCTCACAAAAGGACGTAGCCAAAAACATTCAGTACTTC. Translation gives CASSQKDVAKNIQYF.

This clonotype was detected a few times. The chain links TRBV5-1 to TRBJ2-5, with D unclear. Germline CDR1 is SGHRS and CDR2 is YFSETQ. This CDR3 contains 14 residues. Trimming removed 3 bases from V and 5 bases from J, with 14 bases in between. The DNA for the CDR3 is TGCGCCAGCAGCTACCTGGGGAAAGGGGAGACCCAGTACTTC. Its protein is CASSYLGKGETQYF. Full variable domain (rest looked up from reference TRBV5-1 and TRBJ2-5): KAGVTQTPRYLIKTRGQQVTLSCSPISGHRSVSWYQQTPGQGLQFLFEYFSETQRNKGNFPGRFSGRQFSNSRSEMNVSTLELGDSALYLCASSYLGKGETQYFGPGTRLLVL.

The CDR3 bases are TGCGCCAGCAGCCAAGAGGGGATCGGGAGGACCGGGGAGCTGTTTTTT. This translates into CASSQEGIGRTGELFF. J is TRBJ2-2 and V is TRBV4-3, with 7 positions matching TRBD2. CDR3 length: 16 amino acids. V lost 0 bases to trimming and J lost 5 bases; unmatched junction nucleotides: 6. The germline V gene has CDR1 LGHNA and CDR2 YSLEER.

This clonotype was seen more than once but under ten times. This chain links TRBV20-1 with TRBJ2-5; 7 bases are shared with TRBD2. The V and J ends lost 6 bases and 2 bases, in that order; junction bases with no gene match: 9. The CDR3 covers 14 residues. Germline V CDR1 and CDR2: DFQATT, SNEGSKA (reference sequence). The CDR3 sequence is CSAANRGDQETQYF. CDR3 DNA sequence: TGCAGTGCCGCCAACCGGGGGGATCAAGAGACCCAGTACTTC.

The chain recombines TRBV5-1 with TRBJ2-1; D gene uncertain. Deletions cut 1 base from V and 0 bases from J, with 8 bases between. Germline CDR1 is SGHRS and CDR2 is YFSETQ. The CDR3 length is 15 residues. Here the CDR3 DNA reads TGCGCCAGCAGCTTGTCGGAACCCTCCTACAATGAGCAGTTCTTC. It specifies CASSLSEPSYNEQFF.

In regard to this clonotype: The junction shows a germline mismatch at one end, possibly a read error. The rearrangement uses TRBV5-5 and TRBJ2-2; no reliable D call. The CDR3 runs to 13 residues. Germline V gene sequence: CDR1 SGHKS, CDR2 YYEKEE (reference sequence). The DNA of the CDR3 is TGTGCCAGCGGCTTGTTGCCCACCGGGGAGCTGTTTTTT. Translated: CASGLLPTGELFF.

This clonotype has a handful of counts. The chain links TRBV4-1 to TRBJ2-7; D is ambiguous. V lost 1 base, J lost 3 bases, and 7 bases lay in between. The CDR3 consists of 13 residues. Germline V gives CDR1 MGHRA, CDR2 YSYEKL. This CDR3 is CASSQVGNYEQYF. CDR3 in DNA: TGCGCCAGCAGCCAAGTCGGCAACTACGAGCAGTACTTC.

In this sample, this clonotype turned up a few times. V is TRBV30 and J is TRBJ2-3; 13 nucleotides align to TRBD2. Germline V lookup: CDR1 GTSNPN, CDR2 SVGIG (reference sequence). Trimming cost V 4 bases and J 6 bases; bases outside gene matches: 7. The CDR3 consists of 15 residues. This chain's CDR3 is CAWKGTSGMGDTQYF. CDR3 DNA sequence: TGTGCCTGGAAAGGGACTAGCGGGATGGGGGATACGCAGTATTTT.

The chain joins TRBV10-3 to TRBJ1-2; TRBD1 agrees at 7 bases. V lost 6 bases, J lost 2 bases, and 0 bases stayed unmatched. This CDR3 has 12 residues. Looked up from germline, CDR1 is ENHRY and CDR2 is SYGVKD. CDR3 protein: CAIRTGNYGYTF. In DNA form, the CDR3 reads TGTGCCATCAGGACAGGGAACTATGGCTACACCTTC.

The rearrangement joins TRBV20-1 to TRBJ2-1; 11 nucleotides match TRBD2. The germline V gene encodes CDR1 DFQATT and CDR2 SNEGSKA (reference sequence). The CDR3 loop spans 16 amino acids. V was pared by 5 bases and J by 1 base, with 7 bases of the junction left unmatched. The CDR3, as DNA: TGCAGTGCTCAATTTAGCGGGAGGGGGTCCTACAATGAGCAGTTCTTC. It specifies CSAQFSGRGSYNEQFF.

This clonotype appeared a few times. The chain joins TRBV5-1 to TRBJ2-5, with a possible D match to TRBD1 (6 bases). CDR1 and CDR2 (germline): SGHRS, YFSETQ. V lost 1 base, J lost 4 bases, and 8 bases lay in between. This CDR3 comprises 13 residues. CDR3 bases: TGCGCCAGCAGCTTGATGACAGGAGAGACCCAGTACTTC. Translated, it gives CASSLMTGETQYF.

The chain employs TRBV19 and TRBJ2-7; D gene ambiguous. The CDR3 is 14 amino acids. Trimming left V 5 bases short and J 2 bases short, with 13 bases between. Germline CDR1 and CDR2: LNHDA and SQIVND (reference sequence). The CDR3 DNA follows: TGTGCCAGTAGTGGGCGGACGTACCCCTACGAGCAGTACTTC. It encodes CASSGRTYPYEQYF.

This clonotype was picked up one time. CDR3 residues: CASSYSGDYEQYF. The DNA of the CDR3 is TGTGCCAGCAGCTATTCCGGCGACTACGAGCAGTACTTC. The rearrangement joins TRBV5-4 to TRBJ2-7; D is unresolved. V shed 3 bases and J shed 3 bases, with 10 bases lying between them. From germline, CDR1 is SGHNT and CDR2 YYREEE (reference sequence). The CDR3 runs to 13 residues.

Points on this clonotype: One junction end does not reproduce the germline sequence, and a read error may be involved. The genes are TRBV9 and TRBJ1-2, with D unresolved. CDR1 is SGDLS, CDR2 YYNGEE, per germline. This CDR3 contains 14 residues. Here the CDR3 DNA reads TGTTCCAGCTACGATTTTACTTCGAACTATGGCTACACCTTC. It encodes CSSYDFTSNYGYTF.

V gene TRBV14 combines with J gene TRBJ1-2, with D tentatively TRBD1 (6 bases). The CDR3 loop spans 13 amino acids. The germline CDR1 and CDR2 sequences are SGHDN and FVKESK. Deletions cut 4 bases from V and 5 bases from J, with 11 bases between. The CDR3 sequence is CASSPGQRYGYTF. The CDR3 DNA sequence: TGTGCCAGCAGCCCCGGACAGCGTTATGGCTACACCTTC.

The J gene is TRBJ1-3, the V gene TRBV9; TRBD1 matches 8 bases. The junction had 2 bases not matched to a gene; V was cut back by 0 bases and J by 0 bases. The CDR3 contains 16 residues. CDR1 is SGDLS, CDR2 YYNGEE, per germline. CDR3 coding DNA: TGTGCCAGCAGCGTAGGTCAGGGGGCCTCTGGAAACACCATATATTTT. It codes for CASSVGQGASGNTIYF.

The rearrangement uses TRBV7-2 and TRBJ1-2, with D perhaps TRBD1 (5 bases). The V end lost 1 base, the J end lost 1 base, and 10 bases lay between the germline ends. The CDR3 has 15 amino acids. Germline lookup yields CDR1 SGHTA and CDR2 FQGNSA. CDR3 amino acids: CASSLDSGGNYGYTF. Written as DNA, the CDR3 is TGTGCCAGCAGCTTAGACAGCGGGGGTAACTATGGCTACACCTTC.

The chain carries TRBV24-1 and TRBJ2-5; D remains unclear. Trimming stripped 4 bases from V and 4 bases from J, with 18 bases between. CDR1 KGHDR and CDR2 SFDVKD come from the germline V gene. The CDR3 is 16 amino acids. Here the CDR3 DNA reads TGTGCCACCAGTGAGGGTCGGAGCTACGCCAGAGAGACCCAGTACTTC. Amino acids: CATSEGRSYARETQYF.

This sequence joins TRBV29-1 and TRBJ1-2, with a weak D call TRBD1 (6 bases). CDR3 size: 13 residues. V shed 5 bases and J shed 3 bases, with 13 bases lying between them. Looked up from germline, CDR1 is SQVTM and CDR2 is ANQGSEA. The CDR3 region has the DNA TGCAGCGTTAAGGAGACAGGCGACTATGGCTACACCTTC. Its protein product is CSVKETGDYGYTF.

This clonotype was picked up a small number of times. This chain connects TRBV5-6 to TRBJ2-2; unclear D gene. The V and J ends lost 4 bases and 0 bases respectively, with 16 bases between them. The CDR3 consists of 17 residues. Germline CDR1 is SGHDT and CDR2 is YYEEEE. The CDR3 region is CASSPPRHRTNTGELFF. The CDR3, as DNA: TGTGCCAGCAGCCCTCCGAGACACAGAACGAACACCGGGGAGCTGTTTTTT.

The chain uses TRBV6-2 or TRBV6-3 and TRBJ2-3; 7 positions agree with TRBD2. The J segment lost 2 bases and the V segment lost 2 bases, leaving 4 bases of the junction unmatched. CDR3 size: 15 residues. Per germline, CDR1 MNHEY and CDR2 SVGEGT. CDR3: CASSYGLADTDTQYF. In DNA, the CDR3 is TGTGCCAGCAGTTACGGCCTAGCGGACACAGATACGCAGTATTTT.

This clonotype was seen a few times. CDR3 residues: CASSTTIRGKTQYF. CDR3 nucleotide sequence: TGCGCCAGCAGCACAACAATCAGGGGCAAGACCCAGTACTTC. V is TRBV4-3 and J is TRBJ2-5; maybe TRBD1 (6 bases). Germline lookup yields CDR1 LGHNA and CDR2 YSLEER. V shed 5 bases and J shed 6 bases, with 16 bases lying between them. This CDR3 region has 14 residues.

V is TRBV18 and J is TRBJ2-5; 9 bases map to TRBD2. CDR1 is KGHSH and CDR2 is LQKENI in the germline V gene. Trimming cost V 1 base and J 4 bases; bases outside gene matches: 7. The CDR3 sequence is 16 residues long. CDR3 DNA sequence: TGTGCCAGCTCACCACGTGGCGGGGGGGCCGGAGAGACCCAGTACTTC. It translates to CASSPRGGGAGETQYF.

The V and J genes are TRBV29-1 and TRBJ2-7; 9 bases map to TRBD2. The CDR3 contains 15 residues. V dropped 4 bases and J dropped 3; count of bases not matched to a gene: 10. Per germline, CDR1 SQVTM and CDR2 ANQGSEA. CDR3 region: CSVGGSSGICYEQYF. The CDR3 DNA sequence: TGCAGCGTTGGAGGGTCTAGCGGGATTTGCTACGAGCAGTACTTC.